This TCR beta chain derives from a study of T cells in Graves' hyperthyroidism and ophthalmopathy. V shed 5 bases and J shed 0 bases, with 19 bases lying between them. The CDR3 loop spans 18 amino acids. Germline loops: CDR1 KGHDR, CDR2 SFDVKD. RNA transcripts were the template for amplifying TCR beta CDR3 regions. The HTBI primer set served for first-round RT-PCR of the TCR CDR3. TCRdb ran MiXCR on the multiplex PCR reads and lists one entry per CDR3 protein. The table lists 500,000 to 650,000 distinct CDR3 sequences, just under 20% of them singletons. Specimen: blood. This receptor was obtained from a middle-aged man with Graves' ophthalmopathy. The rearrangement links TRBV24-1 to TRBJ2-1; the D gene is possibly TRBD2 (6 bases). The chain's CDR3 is CATSGVAVTPSSYNEQFF. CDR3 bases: TGTGCCACCAGTGGGGTAGCGGTGACTCCGAGCTCCTACAATGAGCAGTTCTTC.